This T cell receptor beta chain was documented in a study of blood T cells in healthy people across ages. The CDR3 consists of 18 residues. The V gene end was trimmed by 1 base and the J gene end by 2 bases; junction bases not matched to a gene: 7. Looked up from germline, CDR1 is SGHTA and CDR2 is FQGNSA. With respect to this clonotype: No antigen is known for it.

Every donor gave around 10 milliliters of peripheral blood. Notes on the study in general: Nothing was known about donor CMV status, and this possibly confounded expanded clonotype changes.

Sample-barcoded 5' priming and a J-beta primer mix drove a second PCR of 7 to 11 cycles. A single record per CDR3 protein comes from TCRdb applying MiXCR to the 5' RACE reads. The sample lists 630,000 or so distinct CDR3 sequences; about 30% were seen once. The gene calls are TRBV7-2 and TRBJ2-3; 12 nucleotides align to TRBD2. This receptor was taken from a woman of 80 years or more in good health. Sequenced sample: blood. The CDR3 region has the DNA TGTGCCAGCAGCTTAGGACCACTAGCGGGGGGTCCCACAGATACGCAGTATTTT. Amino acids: CASSLGPLAGGPTDTQYF.